The clone carrying this T cell receptor (beta chain) occurred a few times. Its antigen is undetermined. The PCR had 60 Vbeta and 13 Jbeta primers. Sequencing was performed with immunoSEQ multiplex PCR; in TCRdb, only in-frame clones are kept and a portion is missing. The profile shows some 90,000 clones, about two thirds of them singletons. The data belong to a study of cytomegalovirus exposure and HLA in healthy donors. General study points: The productive fraction for most TCR beta V segments was about 87% or about 30% in an earlier analysis. Evidence from a later analysis indicated that most CMV-associated TCR beta chains looked HLA-restricted.

This CDR3 region has 17 residues. Per the germline V gene, CDR1 is SGHTA and CDR2 is FQGNSA. Losses at the gene ends were 4 bases for V and 4 bases for J; bases not matched to a gene: 9. This TCR was sampled from a boy aged 5-17 years in good health and CMV-seropositive. The chain employs TRBV7-2 and TRBJ1-5, with TRBD1 identical over 11 bases. The sequenced sample was PBMCs. The CDR3 DNA follows: TGTGCCAGCAGCTCCTGGGGCGGGACAGGGGGAAATCAGCCCCAGCATTTT. Amino acid sequence: CASSSWGGTGGNQPQHF.